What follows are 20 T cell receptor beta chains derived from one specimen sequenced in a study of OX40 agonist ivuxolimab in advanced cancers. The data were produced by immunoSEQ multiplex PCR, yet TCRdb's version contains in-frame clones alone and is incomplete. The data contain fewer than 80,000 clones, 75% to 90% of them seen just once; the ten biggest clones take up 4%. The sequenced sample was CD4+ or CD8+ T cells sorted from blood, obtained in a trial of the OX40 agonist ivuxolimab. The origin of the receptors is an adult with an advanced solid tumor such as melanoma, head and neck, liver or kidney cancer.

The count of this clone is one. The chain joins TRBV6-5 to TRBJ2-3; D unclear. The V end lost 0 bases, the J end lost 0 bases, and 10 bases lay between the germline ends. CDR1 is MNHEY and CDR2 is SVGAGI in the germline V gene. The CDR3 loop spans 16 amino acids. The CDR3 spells CASSYSRVGSTDTQYF. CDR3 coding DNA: TGTGCCAGCAGTTACTCTCGAGTGGGTAGCACAGATACGCAGTATTTT.

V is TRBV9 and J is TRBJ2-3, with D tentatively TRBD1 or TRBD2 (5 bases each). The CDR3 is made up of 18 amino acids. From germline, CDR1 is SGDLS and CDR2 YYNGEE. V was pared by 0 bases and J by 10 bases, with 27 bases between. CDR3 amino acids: CASSVGGAGVEYNRAQYF. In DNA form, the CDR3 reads TGTGCCAGCAGCGTAGGTGGGGCGGGTGTGGAGTACAATCGGGCGCAGTATTTT.

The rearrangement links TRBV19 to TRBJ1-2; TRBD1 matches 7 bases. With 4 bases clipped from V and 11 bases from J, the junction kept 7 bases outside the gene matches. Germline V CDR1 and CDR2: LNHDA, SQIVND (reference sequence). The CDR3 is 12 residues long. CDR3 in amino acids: CASSNRDSQYTF. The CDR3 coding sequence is TGTGCCAGTAGTAACCGGGACAGTCAATACACCTTC.

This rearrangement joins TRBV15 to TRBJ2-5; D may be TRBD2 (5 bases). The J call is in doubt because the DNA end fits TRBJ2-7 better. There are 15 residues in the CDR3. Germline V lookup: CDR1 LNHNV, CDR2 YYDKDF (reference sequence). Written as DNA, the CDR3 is TGTGCCACCAGCAGAGCATTAGCGAACACCTACGAGCAGTACTTC. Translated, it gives CATSRALANTYEQYF.

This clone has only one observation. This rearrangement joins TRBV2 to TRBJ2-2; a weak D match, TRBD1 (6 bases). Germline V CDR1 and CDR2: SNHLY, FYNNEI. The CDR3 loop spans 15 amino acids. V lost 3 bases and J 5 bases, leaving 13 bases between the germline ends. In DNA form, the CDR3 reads TGTGCCAGCAGTGACGCCGGGACAAGGACCGGGGAGCTGTTTTTT. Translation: CASSDAGTRTGELFF.

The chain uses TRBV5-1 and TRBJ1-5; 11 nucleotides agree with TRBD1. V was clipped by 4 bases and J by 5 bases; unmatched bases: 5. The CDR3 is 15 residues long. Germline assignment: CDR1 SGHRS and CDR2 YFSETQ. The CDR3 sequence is CASSPAGQGDQPQHF. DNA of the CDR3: TGCGCCAGCAGCCCGGCGGGACAGGGGGATCAGCCCCAGCATTTT.

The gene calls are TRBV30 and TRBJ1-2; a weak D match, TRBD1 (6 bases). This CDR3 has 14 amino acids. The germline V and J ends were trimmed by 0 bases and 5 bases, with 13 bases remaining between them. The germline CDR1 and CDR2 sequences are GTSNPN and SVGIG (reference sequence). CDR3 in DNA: TGTGCCTGGAGTGTGCGGGGGGCGGAATATGGCTACACCTTC. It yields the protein CAWSVRGAEYGYTF.

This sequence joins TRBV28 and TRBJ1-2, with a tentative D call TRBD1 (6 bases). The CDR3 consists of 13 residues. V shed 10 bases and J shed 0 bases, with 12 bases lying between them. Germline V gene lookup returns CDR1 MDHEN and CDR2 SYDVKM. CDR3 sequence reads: CATRGTPNYGYTF. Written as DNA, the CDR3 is TGTGCCACAAGGGGGACACCTAACTATGGCTACACCTTC.

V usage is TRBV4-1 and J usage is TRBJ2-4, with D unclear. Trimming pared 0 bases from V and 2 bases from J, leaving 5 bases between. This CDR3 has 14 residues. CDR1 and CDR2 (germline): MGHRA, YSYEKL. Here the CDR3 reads CASSQELSKNIQYF. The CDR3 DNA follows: TGCGCCAGCAGCCAAGAACTGTCCAAAAACATTCAGTACTTC.

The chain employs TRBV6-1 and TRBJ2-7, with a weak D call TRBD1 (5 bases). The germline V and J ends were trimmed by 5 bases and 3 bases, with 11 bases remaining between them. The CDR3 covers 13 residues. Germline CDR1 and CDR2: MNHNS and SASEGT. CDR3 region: CASSRQSRYEQYF. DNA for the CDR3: TGTGCCAGCAGTCGACAGAGCCGCTACGAGCAGTACTTC.

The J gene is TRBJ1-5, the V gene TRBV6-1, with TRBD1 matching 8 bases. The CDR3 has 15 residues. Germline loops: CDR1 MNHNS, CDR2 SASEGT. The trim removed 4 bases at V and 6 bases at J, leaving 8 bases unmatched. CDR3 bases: TGTGCCAGCAGTGGTTTGTCAGGGGGCGGTCAGCCCCAGCATTTT. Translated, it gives CASSGLSGGGQPQHF.

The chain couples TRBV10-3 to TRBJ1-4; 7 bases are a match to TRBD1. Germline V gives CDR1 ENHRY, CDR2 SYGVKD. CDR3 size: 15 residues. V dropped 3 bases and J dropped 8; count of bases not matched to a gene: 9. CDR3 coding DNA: TGTGCCATCAGTGACCCGGGACAGTCTGACGAAAAACTGTTTTTT. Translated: CAISDPGQSDEKLFF.

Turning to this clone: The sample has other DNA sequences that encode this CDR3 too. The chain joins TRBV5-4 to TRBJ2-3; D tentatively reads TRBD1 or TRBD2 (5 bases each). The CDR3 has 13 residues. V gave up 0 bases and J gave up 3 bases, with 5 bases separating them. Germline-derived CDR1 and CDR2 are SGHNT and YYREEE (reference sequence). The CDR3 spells CASSLGGTDTQYF. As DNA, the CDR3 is TGTGCCAGCAGCTTGGGGGGGACAGATACGCAGTATTTT. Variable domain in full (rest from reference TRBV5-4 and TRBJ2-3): ETGVTQSPTHLIKTRGQQVTLRCSSQSGHNTVSWYQQALGQGPQFIFQYYREEENGRGNFPPRFSGLQFPNYSSELNVNALELDDSALYLCASSLGGTDTQYFGPGTRLTVL.

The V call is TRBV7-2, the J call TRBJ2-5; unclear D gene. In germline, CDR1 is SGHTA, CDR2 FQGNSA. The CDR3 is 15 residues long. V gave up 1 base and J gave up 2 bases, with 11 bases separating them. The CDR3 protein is CASSLELIGQETQYF. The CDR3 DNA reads TGTGCCAGCAGCTTAGAGTTGATTGGTCAAGAGACCCAGTACTTC.

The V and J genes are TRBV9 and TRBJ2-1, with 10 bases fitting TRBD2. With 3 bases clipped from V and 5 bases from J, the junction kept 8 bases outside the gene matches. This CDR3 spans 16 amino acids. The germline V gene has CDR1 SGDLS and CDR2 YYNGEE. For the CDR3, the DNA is TGTGCCAGCAGCGCAACTAGCGGGAAAAAAAACAATGAGCAGTTCTTC. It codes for CASSATSGKKNNEQFF.

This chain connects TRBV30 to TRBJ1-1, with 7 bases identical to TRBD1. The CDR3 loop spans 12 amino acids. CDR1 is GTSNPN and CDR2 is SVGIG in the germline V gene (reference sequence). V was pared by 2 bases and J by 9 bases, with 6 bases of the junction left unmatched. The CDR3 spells CAWSLGRGQAFF. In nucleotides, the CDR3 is TGTGCCTGGAGTCTTGGGAGGGGGCAAGCTTTCTTT. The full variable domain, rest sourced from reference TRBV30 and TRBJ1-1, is SQTIHQWPATLVQPVGSPLSLECTVEGTSNPNLYWYRQAAGRGLQLLFYSVGIGQISSEVPQNLSASRPQDRQFILSSKKLLLSDSGFYLCAWSLGRGQAFFGQGTRLTVV.

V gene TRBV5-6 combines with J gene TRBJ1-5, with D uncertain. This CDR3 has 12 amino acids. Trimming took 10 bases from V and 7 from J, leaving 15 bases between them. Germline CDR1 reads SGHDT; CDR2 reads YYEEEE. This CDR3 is CALLVSEQPQHF. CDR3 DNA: TGTGCCCTCCTGGTTTCCGAGCAGCCCCAGCATTTT.

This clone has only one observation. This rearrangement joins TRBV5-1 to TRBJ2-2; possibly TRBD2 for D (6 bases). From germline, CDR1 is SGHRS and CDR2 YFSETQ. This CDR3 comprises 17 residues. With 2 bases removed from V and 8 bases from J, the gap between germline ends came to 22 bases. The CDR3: CASSLGTLLGPAGELFF. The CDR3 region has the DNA TGCGCCAGCAGCTTAGGGACTCTACTTGGGCCCGCTGGGGAGCTGTTTTTT.

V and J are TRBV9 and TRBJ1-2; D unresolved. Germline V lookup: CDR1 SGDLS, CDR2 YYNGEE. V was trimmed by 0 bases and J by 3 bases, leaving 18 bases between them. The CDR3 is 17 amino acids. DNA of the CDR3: TGTGCCAGCAGCGTAGACTTGGTGGCCCATCGCGACTATGGCTACACCTTC. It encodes CASSVDLVAHRDYGYTF.

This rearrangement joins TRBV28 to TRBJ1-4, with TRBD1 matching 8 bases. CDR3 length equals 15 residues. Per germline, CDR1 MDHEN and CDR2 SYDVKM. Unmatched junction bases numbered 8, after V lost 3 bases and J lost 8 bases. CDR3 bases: TGTGCCAGCAGTTTCCCCGGACAGGGAAAAGAAAAACTGTTTTTT. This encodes CASSFPGQGKEKLFF.